Shown below are 14 T cell receptor beta chains from a single sample sequenced in a study of blood T cells in healthy people across ages. A sample-barcoded 5' primer and a J-beta primer mix were used in a second PCR of roughly 6 to 11 cycles. TCRdb used MiXCR to reprocess the 5' RACE reads, holding one entry per CDR3 protein. The sample has hundreds of thousands of distinct CDR3 sequences; less than 35% are singletons. Sequenced sample: blood. These receptors were obtained from a woman over 75 in good health.

The gene calls are TRBV6-5 and TRBJ2-7; 15 bases match TRBD2. Germline V gives CDR1 MNHEY, CDR2 SVGAGI. The V segment lost 2 bases and the J segment 0 bases; nucleotides outside the gene matches: 5. The CDR3 length is 18 residues. CDR3 coding DNA: TGTGCCAGCAGTTACGGACTAGCGGGGGGGCGGGGCTCCTACGAGCAGTACTTC. Its protein product is CASSYGLAGGRGSYEQYF.

V is TRBV27 and J is TRBJ2-2, with 11 bases lining up with TRBD2. The V and J ends lost 4 bases and 1 base, in that order; junction bases with no gene match: 2. Germline CDR1 is MNHEY and CDR2 is SMNVEV (reference sequence). This CDR3 spans 16 amino acids. The CDR3 coding sequence is TGTGCCAGCAGTTCACTAGCGGGAGTGAACACCGGGGAGCTGTTTTTT. The encoded protein is CASSSLAGVNTGELFF.

This clonotype showed up just a few times. The V call is TRBV2, the J call TRBJ2-7; tentative D call: TRBD1 (6 bases). The end of the DNA is better explained by TRBJ2-5, so the J call may be wrong. Germline CDR1 and CDR2: SNHLY and FYNNEI. The CDR3 has 19 residues. The CDR3 protein is CASRLRPDTEDSSLWTQYF. In DNA form, the CDR3 reads TGTGCCAGCAGGCTCCGTCCGGATACCGAGGACAGTAGCTTATGGACCCAGTACTTC.

This clonotype has ten or more counts. This chain connects TRBV2 to TRBJ2-3, with D unclear. The germline CDR1 and CDR2 sequences are SNHLY and FYNNEI. This CDR3 comprises 14 residues. V lost 7 bases to trimming and J lost 2 bases, with 13 bases between them. CDR3 sequence reads: CASMDRYNTDTQYF. CDR3 bases: TGTGCCAGCATGGATCGGTACAACACAGATACGCAGTATTTT. Based on the CDR3 plus reference TRBV2 and TRBJ2-3, the full variable domain is EPEVTQTPSHQVTQMGQEVILRCVPISNHLYFYWYRQILGQKVEFLVSFYNNEISEKSEIFDDQFSVERPDGSNFTLKIRSTKLEDSAMYFCASMDRYNTDTQYFGPGTRLTVL.

The chain combines TRBV7-3 with TRBJ2-7; possibly TRBD1 or TRBD2 for D (6 bases each). The DNA end lines up better with TRBJ2-4; the J call may be wrong. This CDR3 is built from 13 residues. In germline, CDR1 is SGHTA, CDR2 FQGTGA. The DNA of the CDR3 is TGTGCCAGCAGCTCATACAGGGAGGACATTCAGTACTTC. This sequence encodes CASSSYREDIQYF.

This chain connects TRBV6-2 or TRBV6-3 to TRBJ2-5; tentatively, D is TRBD2 (6 bases). Judging by the DNA end, TRBJ2-1 fits better; the J call may be wrong. There are 16 residues in the CDR3. The germline CDR1 and CDR2 sequences are MNHEY and SVGEGT. CDR3 residues: CASSPGGTGNQETQFF. CDR3 nucleotide sequence: TGTGCCAGCAGCCCTGGCGGGACGGGCAACCAAGAGACCCAGTTCTTC.

To note about this clonotype: Being one base from a much bigger clone, this may be a read error. In this CDR3 the conserved last residue, phenylalanine or tryptophan, is missing, so a read error is likely. J is TRBJ1-2 and V is TRBV18; possibly TRBD1 for D (5 bases). The germline V gene encodes CDR1 KGHSH and CDR2 LQKENI. CDR3 length equals 16 residues. The V gene lost 3 bases and the J gene lost 2 bases, with 16 bases spanning the gap. Here the CDR3 reads CASSPPRQGANYGYTS. CDR3 nucleotide sequence: TGTGCCAGCTCACCCCCTCGACAAGGGGCAAACTATGGCTACACCTCC.

The DNA of the CDR3 is TGTGCCAGCAGCTACCGACTAGCGGGGGGCTACGAGCAGTACTTC. Translation: CASSYRLAGGYEQYF. The V call is TRBV12-3 or TRBV12-4, the J call TRBJ2-5; 13 bases are shared with TRBD2. TRBJ2-7 matches the DNA end more closely, so the J call is doubtful. This CDR3 contains 15 residues.

This clonotype appeared many times. The rearrangement links TRBV4-3 to TRBJ2-7, with D tentatively TRBD1 or TRBD2 (5 bases each). Per the germline V gene, CDR1 is LGHNA and CDR2 is YSLEER. The CDR3 totals 15 residues. The ends were cut back, 4 bases at V and 1 base at J, with 14 bases in the middle. The CDR3 DNA follows: TGCGCCAGCAGCCGAGGGGTGGAGGAGTCCTACGAGCAGTACTTC. Translated, it gives CASSRGVEESYEQYF.

Notes on this clonotype: A much larger clone differs by one base, so this may be a read error. The chain links TRBV12-3 or TRBV12-4 to TRBJ2-7; D ambiguous. Trimming took 2 bases from V and 7 from J, leaving 18 bases between them. The CDR3 is 15 amino acids. CDR3 region: CASSLWSLLHNEQYF. As DNA, the CDR3 is TGTGCCAGCAGTTTATGGTCCCTCCTCCACAATGAGCAGTACTTC.

In regard to this clonotype: Sequence at one end of the junction differs from germline and may be a read error. The chain links TRBV7-8 to TRBJ2-2; TRBD1 or TRBD2 may be the D gene (6 bases each). CDR3 length: 15 residues. CDR1 is SGHVS and CDR2 is FQNEAQ in the germline V gene. In DNA form, the CDR3 reads TGTGCCGGCAGACAAAAGGGGGAGGACACCGGGGAGCTGTTTTTT. Its translation is CAGRQKGEDTGELFF.

This clonotype was recorded at least ten times. The gene calls are TRBV11-2 and TRBJ2-5; D is possibly TRBD2 (6 bases). Trimming stripped 5 bases from V and 5 bases from J, with 18 bases between. The germline V gene encodes CDR1 SGHAT and CDR2 FQNNGV. The CDR3 runs to 15 residues. CDR3 in amino acids: CASSPDPLRGETQYF. As DNA, the CDR3 is TGTGCCAGCAGCCCCGACCCTCTCCGGGGGGAGACCCAGTACTTC.

This clonotype was seen repeatedly, ten times or more. J is TRBJ2-3 and V is TRBV15; TRBD2 agrees at 15 bases. In germline, CDR1 is LNHNV, CDR2 YYDKDF (reference sequence). The trim removed 5 bases at V and 3 bases at J, leaving 3 bases unmatched. The CDR3 runs 16 residues. In DNA form, the CDR3 reads TGTGCCACCAGCCGCGGACTAGCGGGGGGGACAGATACGCAGTATTTT. Residues: CATSRGLAGGTDTQYF.

This clonotype was seen at least ten times. The V gene is TRBV7-2, the J gene TRBJ1-2, with 9 positions matching TRBD1. The germline V gene has CDR1 SGHTA and CDR2 FQGNSA. CDR3 size: 15 residues. The trim removed 2 bases at V and 9 bases at J, leaving 10 bases unmatched. In DNA form, the CDR3 reads TGTGCCAGCAGCTTACCGGGACAGGGTCAAAATCGCTACACCTTC. Translation: CASSLPGQGQNRYTF.